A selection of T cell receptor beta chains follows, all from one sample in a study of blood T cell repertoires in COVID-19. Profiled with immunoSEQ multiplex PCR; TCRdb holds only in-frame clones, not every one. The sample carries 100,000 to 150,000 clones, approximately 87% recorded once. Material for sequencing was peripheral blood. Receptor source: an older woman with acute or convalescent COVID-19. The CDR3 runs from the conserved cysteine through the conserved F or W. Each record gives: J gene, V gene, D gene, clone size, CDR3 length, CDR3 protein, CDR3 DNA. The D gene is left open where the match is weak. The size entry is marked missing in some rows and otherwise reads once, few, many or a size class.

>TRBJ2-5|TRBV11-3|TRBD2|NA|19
CASSHGTSGSLGVGETQYF
TGTGCCAGCAGCCACGGGACTAGCGGGTCCTTAGGTGTGGGGGAGACCCAGTACTTC
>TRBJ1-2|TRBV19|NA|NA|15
CASSMGLRGNYGYTF
TGTGCCAGTAGTATGGGATTAAGGGGTAACTATGGCTACACCTTC
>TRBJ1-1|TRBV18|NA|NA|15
CASSPDRTSNTEAFF
TGTGCCAGCTCACCGGACAGAACCTCGAACACTGAAGCTTTCTTT
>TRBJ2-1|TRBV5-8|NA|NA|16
CASSLGRRGSYNEQFF
TGTGCCAGCAGCTTGGGGCGGAGGGGCTCCTACAATGAGCAGTTCTTC
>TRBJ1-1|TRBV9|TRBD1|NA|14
CASSVKGANTEAFF
TGTGCCAGCAGCGTCAAGGGGGCGAACACTGAAGCTTTCTTT
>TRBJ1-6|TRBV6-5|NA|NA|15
CASFGRINGNSPLHF
TGTGCCAGCTTTGGCAGGATTAACGGCAATTCACCCCTCCACTTT
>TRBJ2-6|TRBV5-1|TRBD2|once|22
CASSLWGGSGAAQSSGANVLTF
TGCGCCAGCAGCTTGTGGGGCGGTAGCGGGGCGGCTCAGAGCTCTGGGGCCAACGTCCTGACTTTC
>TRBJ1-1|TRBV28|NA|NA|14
CASSLYRADTEAFF
TGTGCCAGCAGTTTATACAGGGCTGACACTGAAGCTTTCTTT
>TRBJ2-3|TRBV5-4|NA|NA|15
CASSFGGGGTDTQYF
TGTGCCAGCAGCTTCGGCGGTGGTGGCACAGATACGCAGTATTTT
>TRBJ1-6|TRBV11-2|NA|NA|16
CASSRLGQLKNSPLHF
TGTGCCAGCAGCCGACTGGGACAACTCAAAAATTCACCCCTCCACTTT
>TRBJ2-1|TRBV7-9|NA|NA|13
CASSFGEWHEQFF
TGTGCCAGCAGCTTTGGGGAGTGGCATGAGCAGTTCTTC
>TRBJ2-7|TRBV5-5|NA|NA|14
CASSALGRDNEQYF
TGTGCCAGCAGCGCCCTTGGCAGGGATAACGAGCAGTACTTC
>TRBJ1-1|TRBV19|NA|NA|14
CASTPAGLTNEAFF
TGTGCCAGTACCCCGGCAGGCCTCACAAATGAAGCTTTCTTT
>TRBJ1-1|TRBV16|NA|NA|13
CASSLIRNTEAFF
TGTGCCAGCAGCCTTATCCGGAACACTGAAGCTTTCTTT
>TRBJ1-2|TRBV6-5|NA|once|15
CATNPHSLANYGYTF
TGTGCCACAAACCCTCACTCTTTAGCTAACTATGGCTACACCTTC
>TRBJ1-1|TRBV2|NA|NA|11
CASLKRAEAFF
TGTGCCAGTCTCAAGCGGGCTGAAGCTTTCTTT
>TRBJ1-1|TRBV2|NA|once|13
CASRRSGDAEAFF
TGTGCCAGCAGGAGGTCAGGGGACGCTGAAGCTTTCTTT
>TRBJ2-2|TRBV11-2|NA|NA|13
CASSVSSTGELFF
TGTGCCAGCAGCGTATCGAGCACCGGGGAGCTGTTTTTT
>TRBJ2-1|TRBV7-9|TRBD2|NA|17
CASSSGTSGSTYNEQFF
TGTGCCAGCAGCAGCGGGACTAGCGGGTCTACCTACAATGAGCAGTTCTTC
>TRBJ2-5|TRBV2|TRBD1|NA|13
CASRGDSRETQYF
TGTGCCAGCAGGGGGGACAGTCGGGAGACCCAGTACTTC
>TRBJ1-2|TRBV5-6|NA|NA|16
CASSLRGGSFMFGYTF
TGTGCCAGCAGCTTGAGGGGGGGTTCCTTTATGTTTGGCTACACCTTC
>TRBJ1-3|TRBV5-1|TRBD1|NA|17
CASSLAPQGASGNTIYF
TGCGCCAGCAGCTTGGCACCTCAGGGGGCCTCTGGAAACACCATATATTTT
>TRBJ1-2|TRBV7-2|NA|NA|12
CASSPQNYGYTF
TGTGCCAGCAGCCCCCAAAACTATGGCTACACCTTC
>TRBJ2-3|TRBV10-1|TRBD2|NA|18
CASSDLGLAGFSTDTQYF
TGCGCCAGCAGTGACCTGGGACTAGCGGGCTTTAGCACAGATACGCAGTATTTT
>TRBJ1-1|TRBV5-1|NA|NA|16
CASSLAEQGPGTEAFF
TGCGCCAGCAGCTTGGCGGAACAGGGCCCAGGCACTGAAGCTTTCTTT
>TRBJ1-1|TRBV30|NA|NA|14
CAWTVLRGNTEAFF
TGTGCCTGGACTGTTCTAAGGGGGAACACTGAAGCTTTCTTT
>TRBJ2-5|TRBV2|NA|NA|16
CASSAGLGGSQETQYF
TGTGCCAGCAGTGCGGGTTTGGGCGGGTCTCAAGAGACCCAGTACTTC
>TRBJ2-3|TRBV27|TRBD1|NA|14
CASTGTGGADTQYF
TGTGCCAGCACCGGGACAGGGGGGGCAGATACGCAGTATTTT
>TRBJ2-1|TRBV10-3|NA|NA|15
CAISEGQASYNEQFF
TGTGCCATCTCAGAGGGTCAGGCAAGCTACAATGAGCAGTTCTTC
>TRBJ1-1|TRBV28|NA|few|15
CASVSGGGGSTEAFF
TGTGCCAGCGTCTCTGGGGGGGGCGGGAGCACTGAAGCTTTCTTT
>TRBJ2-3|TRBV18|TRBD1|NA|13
CASSPGTVDTQYF
TGTGCCAGCTCCCCCGGGACAGTAGATACGCAGTATTTT
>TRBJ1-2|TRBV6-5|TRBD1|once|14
CASSSGTGVYGYTF
TGTGCCAGCAGTTCCGGAACAGGGGTCTATGGCTACACCTTC
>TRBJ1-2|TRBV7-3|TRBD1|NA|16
CASSLTSGGLNYGYTF
TGTGCCAGCAGCTTAACGTCAGGGGGATTAAACTATGGCTACACCTTC
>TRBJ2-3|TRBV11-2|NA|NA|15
CASSTGTTSTDTQYF
TGTGCCAGCAGCACAGGGACAACGAGCACAGATACGCAGTATTTT
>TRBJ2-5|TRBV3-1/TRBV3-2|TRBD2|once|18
CASSQDAELAGPRETQYF
TGTGCCAGCAGCCAAGATGCAGAACTAGCGGGCCCCAGGGAGACCCAGTACTTC
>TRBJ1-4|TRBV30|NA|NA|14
CAWSATGTSEKLFF
TGTGCCTGGAGTGCCACCGGGACATCCGAAAAACTGTTTTTT
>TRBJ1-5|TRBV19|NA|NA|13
CASKKAGDQPQHF
TGTGCCAGTAAAAAGGCGGGAGATCAGCCCCAGCATTTT
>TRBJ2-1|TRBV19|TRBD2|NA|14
CASTGGRRDNEQFF
TGTGCCAGTACGGGCGGGAGGAGGGACAATGAGCAGTTCTTC
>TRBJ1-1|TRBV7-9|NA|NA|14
CASSLESGGTEAFF
TGTGCCAGCAGCTTAGAGTCCGGAGGGACTGAAGCTTTCTTT